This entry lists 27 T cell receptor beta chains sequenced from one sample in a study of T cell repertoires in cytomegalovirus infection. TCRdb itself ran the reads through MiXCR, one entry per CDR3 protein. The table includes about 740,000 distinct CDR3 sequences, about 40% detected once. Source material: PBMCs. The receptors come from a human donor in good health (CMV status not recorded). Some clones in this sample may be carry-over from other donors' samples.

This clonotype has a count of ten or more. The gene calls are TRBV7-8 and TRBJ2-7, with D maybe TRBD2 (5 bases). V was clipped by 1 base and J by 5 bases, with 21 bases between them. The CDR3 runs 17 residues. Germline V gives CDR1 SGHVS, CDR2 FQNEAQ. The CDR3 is CASSLGASTIQRHEQYF. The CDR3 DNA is TGTGCCAGCAGCTTAGGCGCATCGACTATACAAAGGCACGAGCAGTACTTC. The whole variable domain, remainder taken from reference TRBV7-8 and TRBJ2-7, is GAGVSQSPRYKVAKRGQDVALRCDPISGHVSLFWYQQALGQGPEFLTYFQNEAQLDKSGLPSDRFFAERPEGSVSTLKIQRTQQEDSAVYLCASSLGASTIQRHEQYFGPGTRLTVT.

The CDR3: CASSFGGFPPDTQYF. As DNA, the CDR3 is TGTGCCAGCAGTTTCGGCGGGTTCCCCCCAGATACGCAGTATTTT. The V call is TRBV12-3 or TRBV12-4, the J call TRBJ2-3, with D possibly being TRBD2 (5 bases). Trimming removed 3 bases at V and 4 bases at J, with 14 bases between. This CDR3 spans 15 amino acids.

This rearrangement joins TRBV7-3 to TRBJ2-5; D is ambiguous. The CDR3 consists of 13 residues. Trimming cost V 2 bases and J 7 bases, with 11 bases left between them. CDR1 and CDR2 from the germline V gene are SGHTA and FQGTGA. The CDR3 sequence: CASSLPGGGTQYF. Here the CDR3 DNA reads TGTGCCAGCAGCTTACCCGGCGGCGGGACCCAGTACTTC.

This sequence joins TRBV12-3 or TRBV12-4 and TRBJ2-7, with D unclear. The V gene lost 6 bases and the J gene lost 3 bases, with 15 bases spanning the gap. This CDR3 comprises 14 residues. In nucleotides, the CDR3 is TGTGCCAGCAGCCTTAACGGGCAAGGCTACGAGCAGTACTTC. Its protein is CASSLNGQGYEQYF.

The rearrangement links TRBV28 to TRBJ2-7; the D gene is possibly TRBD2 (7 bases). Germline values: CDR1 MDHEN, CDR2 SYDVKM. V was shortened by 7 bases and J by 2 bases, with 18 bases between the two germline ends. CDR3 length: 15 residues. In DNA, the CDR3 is TGTGCCAGCACGATTGGTGGGGGGGGGCCCTACGAGCAGTACTTC. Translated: CASTIGGGGPYEQYF.

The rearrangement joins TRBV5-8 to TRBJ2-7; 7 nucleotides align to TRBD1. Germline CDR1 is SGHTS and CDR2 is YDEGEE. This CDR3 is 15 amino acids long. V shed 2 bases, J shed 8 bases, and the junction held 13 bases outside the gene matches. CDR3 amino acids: CASSLNDRDNLKQYF. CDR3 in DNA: TGTGCCAGCAGCTTAAATGACAGGGACAATTTGAAGCAGTACTTC.

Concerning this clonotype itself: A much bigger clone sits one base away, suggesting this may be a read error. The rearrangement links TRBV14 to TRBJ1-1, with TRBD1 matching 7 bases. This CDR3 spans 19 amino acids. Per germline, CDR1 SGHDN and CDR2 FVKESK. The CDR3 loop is CASSPDVHGGGGLRDEALF. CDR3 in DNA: TGTGCCAGCAGCCCAGACGTTCACGGAGGGGGCGGTTTGAGGGACGAAGCTTTATTT.

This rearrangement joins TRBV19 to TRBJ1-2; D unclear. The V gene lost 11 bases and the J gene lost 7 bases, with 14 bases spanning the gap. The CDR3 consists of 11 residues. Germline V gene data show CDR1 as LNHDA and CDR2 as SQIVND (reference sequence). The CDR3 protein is CALGRQGGYTF. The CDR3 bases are TGTGCCCTAGGGAGACAAGGTGGCTACACCTTC.

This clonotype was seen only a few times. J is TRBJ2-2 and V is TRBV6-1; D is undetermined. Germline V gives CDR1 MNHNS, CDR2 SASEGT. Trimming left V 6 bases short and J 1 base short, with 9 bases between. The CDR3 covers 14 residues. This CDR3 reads CASRPVVNTGELFF. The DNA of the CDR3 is TGTGCCAGCAGGCCTGTAGTGAACACCGGGGAGCTGTTTTTT.

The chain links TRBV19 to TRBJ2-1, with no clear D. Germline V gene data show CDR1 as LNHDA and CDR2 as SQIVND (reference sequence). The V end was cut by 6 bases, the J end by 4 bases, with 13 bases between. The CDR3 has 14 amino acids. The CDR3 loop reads CASRPRTTYNEQFF. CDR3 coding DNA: TGTGCCAGTAGACCCCGGACCACGTACAATGAGCAGTTCTTC.

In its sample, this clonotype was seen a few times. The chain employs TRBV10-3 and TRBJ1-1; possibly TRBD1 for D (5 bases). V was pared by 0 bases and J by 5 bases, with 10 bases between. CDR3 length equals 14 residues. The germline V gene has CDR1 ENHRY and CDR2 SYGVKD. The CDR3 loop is CAISESGEWTEAFF. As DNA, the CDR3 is TGTGCCATCAGTGAGTCGGGGGAATGGACTGAAGCTTTCTTT.

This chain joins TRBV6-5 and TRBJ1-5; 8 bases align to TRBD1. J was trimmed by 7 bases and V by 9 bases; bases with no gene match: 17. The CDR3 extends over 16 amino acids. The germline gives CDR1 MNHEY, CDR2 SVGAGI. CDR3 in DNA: TGTGCCAGTTCAATGGGGGCAGGGGGCTTGGGGCAGCCCCAGCATTTT. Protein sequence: CASSMGAGGLGQPQHF.

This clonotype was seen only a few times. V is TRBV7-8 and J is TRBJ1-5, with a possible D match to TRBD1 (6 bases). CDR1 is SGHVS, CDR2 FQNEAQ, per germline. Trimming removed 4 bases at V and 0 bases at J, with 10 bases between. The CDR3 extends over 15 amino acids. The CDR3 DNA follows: TGTGCCAGCAGCTCGGACAGTTTTAGCAATCAGCCCCAGCATTTT. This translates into CASSSDSFSNQPQHF.

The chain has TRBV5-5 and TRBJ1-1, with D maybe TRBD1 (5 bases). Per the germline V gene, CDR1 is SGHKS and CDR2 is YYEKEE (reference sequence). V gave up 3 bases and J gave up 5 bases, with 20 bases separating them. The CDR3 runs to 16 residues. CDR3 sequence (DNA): TGTGCCAGCAGCTGGGGGACGTCACCCCCGGGGACTGAAGCTTTCTTT. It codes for CASSWGTSPPGTEAFF.

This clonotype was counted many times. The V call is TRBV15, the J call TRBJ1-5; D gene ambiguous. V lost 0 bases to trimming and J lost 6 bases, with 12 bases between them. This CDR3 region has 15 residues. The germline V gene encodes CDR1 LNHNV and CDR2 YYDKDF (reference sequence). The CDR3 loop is CATSRDGVEVQPQHF. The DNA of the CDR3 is TGTGCCACCAGCAGAGATGGGGTAGAGGTTCAGCCCCAGCATTTT. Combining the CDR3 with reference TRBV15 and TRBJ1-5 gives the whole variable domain DAMVIQNPRYQVTQFGKPVTLSCSQTLNHNVMYWYQQKSSQAPKLLFHYYDKDFNNEADTPDNFQSRRPNTSFCFLDIRSPGLGDTAMYLCATSRDGVEVQPQHFGDGTRLSIL.

CDR3 residues: CASMRDTYEQYF. CDR3 in DNA: TGTGCCAGCATGCGGGATACCTACGAGCAGTACTTC. The chain combines TRBV28 with TRBJ2-7, with D perhaps matching TRBD2 (6 bases). V was shortened by 7 bases and J by 2 bases, with 9 bases between the two germline ends. Germline V gene lookup returns CDR1 MDHEN and CDR2 SYDVKM. The CDR3 length is 12 residues.

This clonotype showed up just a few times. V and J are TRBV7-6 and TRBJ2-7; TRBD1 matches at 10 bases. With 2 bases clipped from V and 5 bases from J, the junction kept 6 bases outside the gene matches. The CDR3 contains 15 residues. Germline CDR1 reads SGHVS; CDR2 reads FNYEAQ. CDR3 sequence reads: CASSLLGQGDDEQYF. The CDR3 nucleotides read TGTGCCAGCAGCTTATTAGGACAGGGGGACGACGAGCAGTACTTC.

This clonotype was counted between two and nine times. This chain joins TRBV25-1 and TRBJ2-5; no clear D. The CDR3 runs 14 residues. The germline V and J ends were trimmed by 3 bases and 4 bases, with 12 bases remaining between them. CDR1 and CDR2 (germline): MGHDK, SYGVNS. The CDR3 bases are TGTGCCAGCAGTGATTTGGATTCCGGAGAGACCCAGTACTTC. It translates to CASSDLDSGETQYF.

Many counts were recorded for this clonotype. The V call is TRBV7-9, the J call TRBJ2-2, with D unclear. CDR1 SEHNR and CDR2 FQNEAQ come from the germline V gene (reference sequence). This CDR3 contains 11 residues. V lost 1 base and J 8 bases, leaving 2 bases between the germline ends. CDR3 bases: TGTGCCAGCAGCTTAGAGGGGGAGCTGTTTTTT. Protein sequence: CASSLEGELFF.

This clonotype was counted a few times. This CDR3 reads CASTPWARGVYISYNEQFF. The CDR3 nucleotides are TGTGCCAGCACCCCTTGGGCCAGGGGGGTGTATATTTCCTACAATGAGCAGTTCTTC. The rearrangement joins TRBV27 to TRBJ2-1; possibly TRBD1 for D (7 bases). Trimming pared 7 bases from V and 1 base from J, leaving 26 bases between. From germline, CDR1 is MNHEY and CDR2 SMNVEV (reference sequence). The length of the CDR3 is 19 residues.

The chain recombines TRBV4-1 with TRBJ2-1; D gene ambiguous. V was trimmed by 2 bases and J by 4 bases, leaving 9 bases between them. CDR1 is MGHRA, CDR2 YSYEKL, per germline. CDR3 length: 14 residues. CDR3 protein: CASSQLGSYNEQFF. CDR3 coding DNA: TGCGCCAGCAGCCAACTGGGTAGTTACAATGAGCAGTTCTTC.

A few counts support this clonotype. The CDR3 coding sequence is TGTGCCAGCAGCTTGGCCAACGGTTTAGGGGGGGCGCGAGGCCAAGAGACCCAGTACTTC. This sequence encodes CASSLANGLGGARGQETQYF. This chain uses TRBV5-6 with TRBJ2-5, with D tentatively TRBD2 (7 bases). This CDR3 has 20 amino acids. Trimming stripped 0 bases from V and 1 base from J, with 25 bases between. CDR1 and CDR2 from the germline V gene are SGHDT and YYEEEE.

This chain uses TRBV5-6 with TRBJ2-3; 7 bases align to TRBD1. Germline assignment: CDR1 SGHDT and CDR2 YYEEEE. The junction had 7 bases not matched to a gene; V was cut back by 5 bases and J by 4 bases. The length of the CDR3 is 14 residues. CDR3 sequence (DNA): TGTGCCAGCAGAAACCGCAGGGGGTCAGATACGCAGTATTTT. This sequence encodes CASRNRRGSDTQYF.

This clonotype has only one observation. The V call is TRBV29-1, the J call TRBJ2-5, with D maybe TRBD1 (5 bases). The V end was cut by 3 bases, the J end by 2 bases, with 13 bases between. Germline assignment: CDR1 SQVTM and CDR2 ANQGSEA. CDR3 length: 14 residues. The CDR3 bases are TGCAGCGTTGAGAGCCAGGGATGGCAAGAGACCCAGTACTTC. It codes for CSVESQGWQETQYF.

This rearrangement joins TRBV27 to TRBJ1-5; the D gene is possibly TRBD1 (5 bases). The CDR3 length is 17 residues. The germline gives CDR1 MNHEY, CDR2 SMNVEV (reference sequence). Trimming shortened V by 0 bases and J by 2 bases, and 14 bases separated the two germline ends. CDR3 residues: CASSLSRSGGRNQPQHF. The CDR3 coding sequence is TGTGCCAGCAGTTTATCGAGGTCGGGGGGTCGCAATCAGCCCCAGCATTTT.

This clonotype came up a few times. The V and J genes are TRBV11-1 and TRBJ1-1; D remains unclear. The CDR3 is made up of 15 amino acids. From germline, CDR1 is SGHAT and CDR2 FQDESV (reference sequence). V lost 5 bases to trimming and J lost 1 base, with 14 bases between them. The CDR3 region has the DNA TGTGCCAGCAGCCTGCGTCGGGTGGCGAACACTGAAGCTTTCTTT. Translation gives CASSLRRVANTEAFF.

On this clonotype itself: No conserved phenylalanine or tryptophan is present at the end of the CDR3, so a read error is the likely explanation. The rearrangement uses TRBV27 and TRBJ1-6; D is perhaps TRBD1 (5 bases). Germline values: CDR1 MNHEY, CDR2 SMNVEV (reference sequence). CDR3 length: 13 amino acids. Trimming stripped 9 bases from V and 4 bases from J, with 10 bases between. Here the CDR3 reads CASRGTYNSPLHL. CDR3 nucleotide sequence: TGTGCCAGTCGGGGCACTTATAATTCACCCCTCCACTTG.